Detailed here is one TCR beta chain. The data originate from a study of shared clonotypes between healthy human individuals. CD8 cells regarded as naive lacked CD45RO, were positively chosen for CCR7, and omitted terminally differentiated effector memory CD45RA+ cells. Study donors comprised healthy, HIV-negative adults devoid of recent acute infection or vaccination. Repertoires were generated with immunoSEQ multiplex PCR, while TCRdb's copy carries only in-frame clones and drops some. Seen here are around 1,900,000 clones, over 85% observed once, and the top ten hold more than 1.5%. The sequenced material came from naive CD8+ T cells from PBMCs. This receptor was taken from a man between 18 and 29 years old in good health. Some clones in this sample may be carry-over from other donors' samples.

The CDR3 region is CASSPRTSLHEQFF. The DNA for the CDR3 is TGTGCCAGCAGCCCGCGGACTAGCTTGCATGAGCAGTTCTTC. This sequence joins TRBV9 and TRBJ2-1; 8 bases line up with TRBD2. Losses at the gene ends were 4 bases for V and 8 bases for J; bases not matched to a gene: 8. Germline V gene sequence: CDR1 SGDLS, CDR2 YYNGEE. CDR3 size: 14 residues.